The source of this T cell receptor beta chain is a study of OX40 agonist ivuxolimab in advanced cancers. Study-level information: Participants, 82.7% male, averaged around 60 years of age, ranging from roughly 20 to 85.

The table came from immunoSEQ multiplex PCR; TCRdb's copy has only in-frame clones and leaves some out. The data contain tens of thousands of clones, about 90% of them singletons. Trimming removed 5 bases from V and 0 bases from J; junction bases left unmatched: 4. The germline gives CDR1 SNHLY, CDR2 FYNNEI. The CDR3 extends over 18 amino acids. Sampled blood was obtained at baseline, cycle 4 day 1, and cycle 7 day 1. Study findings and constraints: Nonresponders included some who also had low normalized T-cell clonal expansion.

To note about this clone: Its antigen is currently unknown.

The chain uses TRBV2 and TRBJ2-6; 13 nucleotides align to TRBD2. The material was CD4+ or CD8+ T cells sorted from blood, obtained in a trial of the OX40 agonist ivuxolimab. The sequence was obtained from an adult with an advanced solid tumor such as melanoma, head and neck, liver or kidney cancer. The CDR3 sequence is CASSPTSGGASGANVLTF. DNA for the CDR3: TGTGCCAGCAGTCCAACTAGCGGGGGGGCCTCTGGGGCCAACGTCCTGACTTTC.